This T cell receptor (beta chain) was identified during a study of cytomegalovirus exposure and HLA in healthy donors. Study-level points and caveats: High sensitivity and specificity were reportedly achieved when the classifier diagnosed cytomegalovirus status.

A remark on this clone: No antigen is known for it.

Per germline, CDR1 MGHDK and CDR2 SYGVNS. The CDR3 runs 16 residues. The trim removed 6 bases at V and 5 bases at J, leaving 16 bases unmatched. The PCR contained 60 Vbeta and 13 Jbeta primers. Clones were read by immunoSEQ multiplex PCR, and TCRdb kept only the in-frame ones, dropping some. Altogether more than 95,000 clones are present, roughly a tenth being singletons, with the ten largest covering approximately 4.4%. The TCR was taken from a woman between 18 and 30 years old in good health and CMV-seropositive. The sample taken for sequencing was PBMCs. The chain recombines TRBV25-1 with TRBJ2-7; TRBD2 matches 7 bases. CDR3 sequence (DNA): TGTGCCAGCAGAGCGGGGCGTCTAGCGGAACGAGACGAGCAGTACTTC. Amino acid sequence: CASRAGRLAERDEQYF.